This T cell receptor (beta chain) was profiled in a study of breast tumors, draining lymph nodes, adjacent tissues. Overall study findings and caveats: Compared with lymph nodes, tumors were less diverse; compared with nontumor tissue, more. Luminal-like breast cancer showed significantly greater tumor-nontumor repertoire similarity than basal-like breast cancer did.

This CDR3 spans 13 amino acids. CDR1 is MNHEY and CDR2 is SMNVEV in the germline V gene (reference sequence). Points on this clonotype: The antigen is not known. This sequence may be a read error, since a much larger clone differs from it by one base.

The lymph nodes were axillary draining lymph nodes from breast cancer patients. One entry per CDR3 protein, called by TCRdb with MiXCR from the multiplex PCR reads. The sample records 140,000 or so distinct CDR3 sequences, over 25% being singletons. The chain joins TRBV27 to TRBJ1-2; no firm D call. The sequence was obtained from a female donor with breast cancer. Some clones in this sample may be carry-over from other donors' samples. The sequenced sample consisted of axillary lymph node tissue. CDR3 in amino acids: CAGSPYTNYGYTF. The DNA for the CDR3 is TGTGCCGGCAGCCCCTATACTAACTATGGCTACACCTTC.